This record concerns one T cell receptor beta chain sequence. Naive CD8 cells lacked CD45RO, underwent positive selection for CCR7 and left out terminally differentiated effector memory CD45RA+ cells. These data belong to a study of shared clonotypes between healthy human individuals. Germline V gene lookup returns CDR1 ENHRY and CDR2 SYGVKD. V lost 3 bases, J lost 6 bases, and 6 bases stayed unmatched. The CDR3 contains 16 residues. Profiled with immunoSEQ multiplex PCR; TCRdb holds only in-frame clones, not every one. The table lists some 740,000 clones, approximately 92% of them singletons, with under 30% in the top ten.

This chain uses TRBV10-3 with TRBJ2-1; TRBD2 agrees at 12 bases. The receptor comes from a man younger than 40 in good health. The sequenced sample consisted of naive CD8+ T cells sorted from blood. The CDR3 DNA reads TGTGCCATCAGTGATCGACTAGCGGGAGAGCCCAATGAGCAGTTCTTC. It codes for CAISDRLAGEPNEQFF.